These 20 T cell receptor beta chains were all obtained from the same sample, sequenced in a study of T cells in Graves' hyperthyroidism and ophthalmopathy. Amplification of TCR beta CDR3 regions was performed using RNA transcripts as template. The HTBI set primed first-round TCR CDR3 RT-PCR. TCRdb re-derived calls from the multiplex PCR reads in MiXCR, one entry per CDR3 protein. There are hundreds of thousands of distinct CDR3 sequences in the sample; less than 25% occur only once, and 30% to 40% lies in the top ten. Specimen: blood. These receptors were taken from a man aged 30 to 45 with Graves' ophthalmopathy.

The chain couples TRBV14 to TRBJ1-1; no reliable D call. This CDR3 contains 13 residues. Germline CDR1 is SGHDN and CDR2 is FVKESK. The V end was cut by 5 bases, the J end by 1 base, with 8 bases between. As DNA, the CDR3 is TGTGCCAGCAGCACCCAAGAGAACACTGAAGCTTTCTTT. This gives the protein CASSTQENTEAFF.

This clonotype was seen repeatedly, ten times or more. The CDR3 DNA is TGTGCCTGTCCTGCGGAAGGGTCTGAAGCTTTCTTT. It yields the protein CACPAEGSEAFF. V gene TRBV30 combines with J gene TRBJ1-1; D not resolved. The CDR3 is 12 residues long. Germline lookup yields CDR1 GTSNPN and CDR2 SVGIG (reference sequence). The V and J ends lost 6 bases and 6 bases respectively, with 14 bases between them.

Note on this clonotype: One base away lies a much larger clone, so this may be a sequencing read error. The chain employs TRBV12-3 or TRBV12-4 and TRBJ1-5, with D perhaps matching TRBD1 (6 bases). V dropped 4 bases and J dropped 5 bases, with 15 bases sitting between them. This CDR3 is built from 15 residues. CDR3 DNA: TGTGCCAGCAGTTCTTACAGGAGACAGGATCAGCCCCAGCATTTT. Amino acids: CASSSYRRQDQPQHF.

The chain uses TRBV4-2 and TRBJ2-5; perhaps TRBD2 as D (7 bases). There are 15 residues in the CDR3. CDR1 and CDR2 from the germline V gene are LGHNA and YNFKEQ. Deletions cut 3 bases from V and 4 bases from J, with 15 bases between. Here the CDR3 DNA reads TGTGCCAGCAGCCAGAATCCGGGGGGCCGAGAGACCCAGTACTTC. Translated, it gives CASSQNPGGRETQYF.

J is TRBJ2-2 and V is TRBV7-3; D remains unclear. There are 13 residues in the CDR3. The V end was cut by 6 bases, the J end by 3 bases, with 8 bases between. Germline lookup yields CDR1 SGHTA and CDR2 FQGTGA. DNA of the CDR3: TGTGCCAGCAGTCGGAGTCACACCGGGGAGCTGTTTTTT. Translating gives CASSRSHTGELFF.

Only a few counts were recorded for this clonotype. Compared with germline, one end of the junction differs, possibly owing to a read error. This chain joins TRBV12-3 or TRBV12-4 and TRBJ2-2; D not certain. This CDR3 spans 13 amino acids. CDR3 sequence (DNA): TGCGCCAGCAGTTTAGGATCCGGCGGGGAGCTGTTTTTT. It yields the protein CASSLGSGGELFF.

This clonotype showed up just a few times. The rearrangement joins TRBV6-2 or TRBV6-3 to TRBJ2-2; TRBD2 matches 8 bases. CDR3 length equals 15 residues. The germline CDR1 and CDR2 sequences are MNHEY and SVGEGT. V lost 5 bases and J lost 1; bases outside the gene matches: 3. CDR3 DNA: TGTGCCAGCAGTCAGGGACTAGTGAACACCGGGGAGCTGTTTTTT. It translates to CASSQGLVNTGELFF.

This clonotype has just a few counts. This chain uses TRBV7-6 with TRBJ2-2; no reliable D call. The CDR3 is 15 residues long. V was shortened by 1 base and J by 0 bases, with 6 bases between the two germline ends. Germline values: CDR1 SGHVS, CDR2 FNYEAQ. The CDR3: CASSLDSANTGELFF. In nucleotides, the CDR3 is TGTGCCAGCAGCTTAGATTCGGCGAACACCGGGGAGCTGTTTTTT.

This clonotype is labeled medium-sized. V gene TRBV18 combines with J gene TRBJ1-2, with no clear D. V lost 2 bases and J 0 bases, leaving 10 bases between the germline ends. This CDR3 spans 15 amino acids. Germline loops: CDR1 KGHSH, CDR2 LQKENI. The CDR3 DNA reads TGTGCCAGCTCACCAACCCAGAGGCCTAACTATGGCTACACCTTC. This translates into CASSPTQRPNYGYTF.

This clonotype was seen a single time. V usage is TRBV4-2 and J usage is TRBJ2-2; 10 positions match TRBD2. Germline V CDR1 and CDR2: LGHNA, YNFKEQ. CDR3 length: 18 residues. V shed 1 base, J shed 1 base, and the junction held 6 bases outside the gene matches. CDR3 in DNA: TGTGCCAGCAGCCAAGGGGGGGCTAGCGGGGGGAACACCGGGGAGCTGTTTTTT. Protein product: CASSQGGASGGNTGELFF.

This clonotype was counted only a few times. The gene calls are TRBV28 and TRBJ1-5, with a possible D match to TRBD1 (6 bases). The length of the CDR3 is 16 residues. The germline V gene has CDR1 MDHEN and CDR2 SYDVKM. Trimming left V 1 base short and J 4 bases short, with 14 bases between. The CDR3 sequence: CASSLSDRSKNQPQHF. In nucleotides, the CDR3 is TGTGCCAGCAGTTTATCCGACAGGAGTAAAAATCAGCCCCAGCATTTT.

The table lists this clonotype with many counts. The chain combines TRBV9 with TRBJ1-2; 8 nucleotides match TRBD1. Losses at the gene ends were 5 bases for V and 5 bases for J; bases not matched to a gene: 8. Looked up from germline, CDR1 is SGDLS and CDR2 is YYNGEE. This CDR3 is 14 amino acids long. Written as DNA, the CDR3 is TGTGCCAGCAGTCCCGGACAGGGTGGGTATGGCTACACCTTC. Its protein is CASSPGQGGYGYTF.

The chain links TRBV19 to TRBJ1-4; D possibly corresponds to TRBD1 (6 bases). Trimming stripped 5 bases from V and 4 bases from J, with 17 bases between. The CDR3 is 16 amino acids. Germline CDR1 LNHDA, CDR2 SQIVND (reference sequence). The CDR3 bases are TGTGCCAGTAGTTCCCGGGACACCAGGAGTAATGAAAAACTGTTTTTT. This translates into CASSSRDTRSNEKLFF.

This clonotype has a count of ten or more. This chain uses TRBV5-4 with TRBJ1-4; no definite D call. Trimming shortened V by 0 bases and J by 7 bases, and 10 bases separated the two germline ends. Germline V gene sequence: CDR1 SGHNT, CDR2 YYREEE (reference sequence). The CDR3 sequence is 14 residues long. Written as DNA, the CDR3 is TGTGCCAGCAGCTTGGCCGGGCGGGGTGAAAAACTGTTTTTT. Its translation is CASSLAGRGEKLFF.

This clonotype occurred a few times. This rearrangement joins TRBV11-2 to TRBJ2-7; 10 nucleotides match TRBD2. The J segment lost 3 bases and the V segment lost 5 bases, leaving 7 bases of the junction unmatched. CDR1 is SGHAT and CDR2 is FQNNGV in the germline V gene. CDR3 size: 15 residues. The CDR3 DNA sequence: TGTGCCAGCAGCCCAATAGCGGGAGGAATCTACGAGCAGTACTTC. This codes for CASSPIAGGIYEQYF.

The chain joins TRBV9 to TRBJ2-1; D is unresolved. Germline V gene lookup returns CDR1 SGDLS and CDR2 YYNGEE. The CDR3 covers 12 residues. Between the trimmed V and J ends, which lost 3 bases and 7 bases, there was a span of 8 bases. The CDR3 protein is CASSDASNEQFF. The CDR3 nucleotides read TGTGCCAGCAGCGACGCGAGTAATGAGCAGTTCTTC.

The chain is built from TRBV5-1 and TRBJ2-1, with a possible D match to TRBD2 (5 bases). Trimming took 0 bases from V and 7 from J, leaving 14 bases between them. This CDR3 is 15 amino acids long. Germline V gene data show CDR1 as SGHRS and CDR2 as YFSETQ. In DNA form, the CDR3 reads TGCGCCAGCAGCTTGGGAGGAGATGGGAGAAATGAGCAGTTCTTC. This translates into CASSLGGDGRNEQFF.

This clonotype was detected only a few times. This chain's CDR3 is CASSLEVSVGETQYF. Here the CDR3 DNA reads TGTGCCAGCAGCTTGGAAGTCTCTGTGGGGGAGACCCAGTACTTC. The genes are TRBV5-5 and TRBJ2-5; D gene ambiguous. Germline assignment: CDR1 SGHKS and CDR2 YYEKEE (reference sequence). The V end was cut by 0 bases, the J end by 5 bases, with 14 bases between. The length of the CDR3 is 15 residues.

CDR3 protein: CASSLQQGAWYGYTF. The CDR3 DNA follows: TGTGCCAGCAGCTTGCAACAGGGGGCTTGGTATGGCTACACCTTC. The chain carries TRBV7-2 and TRBJ1-2; 9 bases agree with TRBD1. The V segment lost 3 bases and the J segment 5 bases; nucleotides outside the gene matches: 7. The germline gives CDR1 SGHTA, CDR2 FQGNSA. This CDR3 has 15 amino acids.

This clonotype occurred a few times. The chain uses TRBV18 and TRBJ2-3; 7 bases map to TRBD2. Germline CDR1 and CDR2: KGHSH and LQKENI. V was pared by 0 bases and J by 0 bases, with 3 bases of the junction left unmatched. The CDR3 is 16 amino acids. CDR3 sequence (DNA): TGTGCCAGCTCACCACCCCTAGCGGCTAGCACAGATACGCAGTATTTT. This translates into CASSPPLAASTDTQYF.